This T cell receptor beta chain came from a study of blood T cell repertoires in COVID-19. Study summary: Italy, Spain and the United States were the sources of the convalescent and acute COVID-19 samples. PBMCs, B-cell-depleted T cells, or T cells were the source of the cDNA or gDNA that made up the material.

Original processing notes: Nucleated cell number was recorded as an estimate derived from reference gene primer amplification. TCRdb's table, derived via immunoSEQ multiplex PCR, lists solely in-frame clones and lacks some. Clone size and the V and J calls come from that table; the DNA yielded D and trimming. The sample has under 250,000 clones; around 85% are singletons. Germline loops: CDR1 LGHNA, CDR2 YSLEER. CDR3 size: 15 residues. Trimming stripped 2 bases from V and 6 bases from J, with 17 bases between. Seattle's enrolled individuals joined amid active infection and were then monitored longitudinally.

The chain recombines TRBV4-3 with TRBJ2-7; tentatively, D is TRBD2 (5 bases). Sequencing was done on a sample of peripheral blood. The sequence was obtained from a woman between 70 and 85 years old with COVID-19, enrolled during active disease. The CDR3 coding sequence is TGCGCCAGCAGCCAAACCGGAGCGGCCGGGGTCGAGCAGTACTTC. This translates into CASSQTGAAGVEQYF.